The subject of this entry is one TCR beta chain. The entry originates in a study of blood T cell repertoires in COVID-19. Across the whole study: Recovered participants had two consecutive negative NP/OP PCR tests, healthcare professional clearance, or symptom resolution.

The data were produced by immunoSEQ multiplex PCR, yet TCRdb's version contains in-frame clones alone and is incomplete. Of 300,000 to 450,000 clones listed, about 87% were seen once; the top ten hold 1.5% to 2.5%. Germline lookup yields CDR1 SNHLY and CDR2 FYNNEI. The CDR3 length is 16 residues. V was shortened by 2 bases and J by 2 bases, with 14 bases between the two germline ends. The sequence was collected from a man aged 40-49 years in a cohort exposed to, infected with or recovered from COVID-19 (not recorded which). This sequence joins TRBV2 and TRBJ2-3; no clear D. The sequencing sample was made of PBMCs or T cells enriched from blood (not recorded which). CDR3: CASSESVSRPTDTQYF. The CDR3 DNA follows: TGTGCCAGCAGTGAATCCGTGAGCCGCCCCACAGATACGCAGTATTTT. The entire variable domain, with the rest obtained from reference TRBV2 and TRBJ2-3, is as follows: EPEVTQTPSHQVTQMGQEVILRCVPISNHLYFYWYRQILGQKVEFLVSFYNNEISEKSEIFDDQFSVERPDGSNFTLKIRSTKLEDSAMYFCASSESVSRPTDTQYFGPGTRLTVL.